Below are 10 T cell receptor beta chains sequenced from a single sample in a study of CXCR3-negative and CXCR3-positive naive CD8 T cells. UMI labels and 5' RACE were used to prepare the TRB cDNA libraries. One entry per CDR3 protein, without DNA, is what TCRdb gives after re-calling the 5' RACE reads. The clone table shows approximately 38,000 distinct CDR3 sequences, with the ten largest holding more than 7%. Source material: memory CD8+ T cells from blood. These receptors were obtained from a human donor in good health. Some clones in this sample may be carry-over from other donors' samples.

The chain combines TRBV29-1 with TRBJ1-2. This CDR3 contains 13 residues. CDR1 is SQVTM, CDR2 ANQGSEA, per germline. CDR3 in amino acids: CSVEEGANYGYTF.

The chain links TRBV6-2 or TRBV6-3 to TRBJ2-3. CDR3 length equals 14 residues. Germline CDR1 MNHEY, CDR2 SVGEGT. CDR3 protein: CASSSISSTDTQYF.

J is TRBJ1-1 and V is TRBV6-2 or TRBV6-3; TCRdb's assignment of TRBD1 cannot be checked, as there is no DNA. CDR1 MNHEY and CDR2 SVGEGT come from the germline V gene. The CDR3 runs to 14 residues. CDR3 loop: CASNLQGALPEAFF.

The chain uses TRBV9 and TRBJ2-7; the D call from TCRdb, TRBD1, cannot be confirmed without DNA. Germline values: CDR1 SGDLS, CDR2 YYNGEE. The CDR3 is 13 amino acids. The CDR3 reads CASSVAGTDEQYF.

The rearrangement uses TRBV15 and TRBJ1-4. Per the germline V gene, CDR1 is LNHNV and CDR2 is YYDKDF (reference sequence). This CDR3 is built from 15 residues. The CDR3 sequence: CATSRTSVTNEKLFF. Using reference TRBV15 and TRBJ1-4 for the parts outside the CDR3, the full variable domain is DAMVIQNPRYQVTQFGKPVTLSCSQTLNHNVMYWYQQKSSQAPKLLFHYYDKDFNNEADTPDNFQSRRPNTSFCFLDIRSPGLGDTAMYLCATSRTSVTNEKLFFGSGTQLSVL.

The CDR3 spells CASSFESETQYF. This chain connects TRBV12-3 or TRBV12-4 to TRBJ2-5. This CDR3 has 12 amino acids.

The chain combines TRBV2 with TRBJ2-1; TCRdb's D gene call, TRBD1, goes unchecked for lack of DNA. Germline V gives CDR1 SNHLY, CDR2 FYNNEI. This CDR3 region has 15 residues. CDR3 protein: CASSEGQGSYNEQFF.

J is TRBJ2-5 and V is TRBV7-9. CDR1 SEHNR and CDR2 FQNEAQ come from the germline V gene (reference sequence). This CDR3 spans 13 amino acids. The CDR3 sequence is CASSPIRQETQYF. Looking up the rest from reference TRBV7-9 and TRBJ2-5 gives the full variable domain: DTGVSQNPRHKITKRGQNVTFRCDPISEHNRLYWYRQTLGQGPEFLTYFQNEAQLEKSRLLSDRFSAERPKGSFSTLEIQRTEQGDSAMYLCASSPIRQETQYFGPGTRLLVL.

CDR3 sequence: CSVGQPEAVQFF. The chain joins TRBV29-1 to TRBJ2-1; checking the TCRdb D call of TRBD1 is not possible without DNA. Germline values: CDR1 SQVTM, CDR2 ANQGSEA. The CDR3 has 12 amino acids.

The chain uses TRBV21-1 and TRBJ1-4. TRBV21-1 corresponds to a pseudogene. The CDR3 has 15 amino acids. The CDR3 loop reads CASSKEQRVGEKLFF.